The present T cell receptor beta chain was sequenced within a study of blood T cell repertoires in COVID-19. For the study at large: Sources were T cells, B-cell-depleted T cells, or PBMCs; the material itself was cDNA or gDNA.

Per the original data handling: Nucleated cell number was recorded as an estimate derived from reference gene primer amplification. TCRdb keeps only in-frame clones here, not all; method: immunoSEQ multiplex PCR. That table supplies the V and J calls and clone size; D and trimming were determined from the DNA. The sample shows some 400,000 clones, about nine tenths of them seen only once. Recovery meant two consecutive negative NP/OP PCR tests, professional clearance, or resolved symptoms. Sequencing was done on a sample of PBMCs or T cells enriched from blood (not recorded which). The source of this sequence is a woman in her twenties or thirties who had recovered from COVID-19.

The CDR3 protein is CASSSPGTPPYNEQFF. DNA for the CDR3: TGTGCCAGCAGCTCTCCCGGGACTCCACCCTACAATGAGCAGTTCTTC. This chain links TRBV27 with TRBJ2-1; D possibly corresponds to TRBD2 (6 bases). The germline gives CDR1 MNHEY, CDR2 SMNVEV (reference sequence). V was clipped by 6 bases and J by 2 bases, with 17 bases between them. The CDR3 extends over 16 amino acids.